These 7 T cell receptor beta chains were sequenced from one sample in a study of blood T cell repertoires in COVID-19. TCRdb keeps only in-frame clones here, not all; method: immunoSEQ multiplex PCR. The sample lists roughly 110,000 clones; 75% to 85% were seen once. Sequenced input: peripheral blood. The receptor set was obtained from a man of 80 years or more with COVID-19, enrolled during active disease.

The J gene is TRBJ2-1, the V gene TRBV27; TRBD1 agrees at 9 bases. CDR3 size: 15 residues. Trimming took 1 base from V and 6 from J; bases not matched to a gene: 4. Per germline, CDR1 MNHEY and CDR2 SMNVEV (reference sequence). The CDR3, as DNA: TGTGCCAGCAGTTTATACAGGGGGCGGGGCAATGAGCAGTTCTTC. Encoded protein: CASSLYRGRGNEQFF.

The gene calls are TRBV19 and TRBJ2-5, with 8 bases lining up with TRBD1. There are 15 residues in the CDR3. Trimming cost V 5 bases and J 0 bases; bases outside gene matches: 5. CDR1 LNHDA and CDR2 SQIVND come from the germline V gene (reference sequence). The CDR3 is CASSQGASYQETQYF. The CDR3 region has the DNA TGTGCCAGTAGTCAGGGGGCATCTTACCAAGAGACCCAGTACTTC.

V and J are TRBV23-1 and TRBJ1-2; no firm D call. TRBV23-1 qualifies as an ORF whose function is uncertain. The V end was cut by 3 bases, the J end by 8 bases, with 7 bases between. The CDR3 extends over 11 amino acids. This CDR3 reads CASSQAEGYTF. The CDR3 DNA sequence: TGCGCCAGCAGTCAGGCGGAAGGCTACACCTTC.

This chain connects TRBV27 to TRBJ1-5; maybe TRBD1 (5 bases). The V end was cut by 3 bases, the J end by 7 bases, with 10 bases between. CDR1 and CDR2 (germline): MNHEY, SMNVEV (reference sequence). The CDR3 has 13 residues. The CDR3 region has the DNA TGTGCCAGCAGTTTGGGGGGACTCCAGCCCCAGCATTTT. This codes for CASSLGGLQPQHF.

The chain employs TRBV29-1 and TRBJ2-1, with TRBD2 identical over 9 bases. Germline V CDR1 and CDR2: SQVTM, ANQGSEA. The CDR3 totals 12 residues. Trimming took 4 bases from V and 10 from J; bases not matched to a gene: 5. The CDR3 nucleotides are TGCAGCGTTGTCCTAGCGGGAAACGAGCAGTTCTTC. Its translation: CSVVLAGNEQFF.

The V gene is TRBV7-2, the J gene TRBJ2-2; 13 nucleotides match TRBD2. Germline CDR1 reads SGHTA; CDR2 reads FQGNSA. This CDR3 has 16 residues. V dropped 6 bases and J dropped 7; count of bases not matched to a gene: 8. The DNA for the CDR3 is TGTGCCAGCAGGGGGGGACTAGCGGGATATATCGGGGAGCTGTTTTTT. Protein sequence: CASRGGLAGYIGELFF.

This clone was detected a few times. The V gene is TRBV6-2 or TRBV6-3, the J gene TRBJ2-2; 9 bases match TRBD2. This CDR3 spans 18 amino acids. CDR1 is MNHEY, CDR2 SVGEGT, per germline. Germline trimming cut 2 bases from V and 1 base from J; bases unmatched to any gene: 8. CDR3 protein: CASSYLPSGKGNTGELFF. In DNA, the CDR3 is TGTGCCAGCAGTTACCTCCCTAGCGGGAAGGGGAACACCGGGGAGCTGTTTTTT.